The 31 T cell receptor beta chains below all came from one sample that was sequenced in a study of T-cell reconstitution after alpha-beta-depleted transplantation in children. Preparation of the TCRbeta library was carried out with unique molecular identifiers. TCRdb redid the calling of the PCR reads with MiXCR, one entry per CDR3 protein. The sample includes some 600,000 distinct CDR3 sequences, around a sixth of them seen just once. Sample: PBMCs from the stem cell graft donor, taken from the stem cell graft. The origin of the receptors is a human donor who donated a stem cell graft to a child with acute myeloid leukemia.

This chain's CDR3 is CATSERTSGNYNEQFF. The DNA for the CDR3 is TGTGCCACCAGTGAGCGGACTAGCGGAAACTACAATGAGCAGTTCTTC. The rearrangement joins TRBV24-1 to TRBJ2-1; TRBD2 agrees at 10 bases. Germline assignment: CDR1 KGHDR and CDR2 SFDVKD. The CDR3 runs to 16 residues. The V and J ends lost 4 bases and 3 bases, in that order; junction bases with no gene match: 5.

The rearrangement uses TRBV6-2 or TRBV6-3 and TRBJ2-6; D gene uncertain. Trimming shortened V by 4 bases and J by 0 bases, and 19 bases separated the two germline ends. Germline CDR1 and CDR2: MNHEY and SVGEGT. The CDR3 covers 19 residues. The CDR3 DNA reads TGTGCCAGCAGTTTTCCCCGGGCCGCCACGTCCTCTGGGGCCAACGTCCTGACTTTC. Translation gives CASSFPRAATSSGANVLTF.

This clonotype was picked up a small number of times. The J gene is TRBJ1-2, the V gene TRBV2; 7 bases are a match to TRBD1. CDR3 length: 15 residues. Germline V gene data show CDR1 as SNHLY and CDR2 as FYNNEI. V gave up 7 bases and J gave up 4 bases; unmatched junction bases: 12. Written as DNA, the CDR3 is TGTGCCAGCACCACCCACGGGGGACAGTCCTATGGCTACACCTTC. This translates into CASTTHGGQSYGYTF.

This chain connects TRBV20-1 to TRBJ2-1; possibly TRBD2 for D (6 bases). Trimming took off 6 bases at V and 5 bases at J, with 17 bases between the two ends. Germline V lookup: CDR1 DFQATT, CDR2 SNEGSKA (reference sequence). This CDR3 has 14 amino acids. The CDR3 DNA sequence: TGCAGTGCGCAGGACTACCCGCTGAACAATGAGCAGTTCTTC. Translation: CSAQDYPLNNEQFF.

V gene TRBV21-1 combines with J gene TRBJ2-4; TRBD1 is the table's D call and was not checked against the DNA. TRBV21-1 is designated a pseudogene. The CDR3 sequence is 16 residues long. The CDR3 DNA sequence: TGTGCCAGCAGCAACCGGGACAGGGAAGACAAAAACATTCAGTACTTC. It translates to CASSNRDREDKNIQYF.

The chain uses TRBV7-9 and TRBJ2-3; tentatively, D is TRBD2 (6 bases). Germline V CDR1 and CDR2: SEHNR, FQNEAQ (reference sequence). There are 15 residues in the CDR3. The V and J ends lost 1 base and 3 bases respectively, with 11 bases between them. The CDR3 DNA reads as TGTGCCAGCAGCTTAGGTTCGGCGGGAACAGATACGCAGTATTTT. It codes for CASSLGSAGTDTQYF.

The chain couples TRBV11-2 to TRBJ1-5, with TRBD1 as a possible D gene (5 bases). V lost 3 bases and J 2 bases, leaving 11 bases between the germline ends. Germline V CDR1 and CDR2: SGHAT, FQNNGV. The CDR3 has 15 amino acids. In nucleotides, the CDR3 is TGTGCCAGCAGCTTTGACGCAGGGCGCAATCAGCCCCAGCATTTT. This encodes CASSFDAGRNQPQHF.

This chain connects TRBV5-1 to TRBJ2-1, with 13 bases matching TRBD2. The CDR3 consists of 16 residues. The germline V gene has CDR1 SGHRS and CDR2 YFSETQ. Trimming at V came to 2 bases and at J to 7 bases, leaving 6 bases not matched to a gene. Written as DNA, the CDR3 is TGCGCCAGCAGCTTCCATGGACTAGCGGGGGATAATGAGCAGTTCTTC. Its protein product is CASSFHGLAGDNEQFF. Full variable domain (remainder filled in from reference TRBV5-1 and TRBJ2-1): KAGVTQTPRYLIKTRGQQVTLSCSPISGHRSVSWYQQTPGQGLQFLFEYFSETQRNKGNFPGRFSGRQFSNSRSEMNVSTLELGDSALYLCASSFHGLAGDNEQFFGPGTRLTVL.

This clonotype was seen ten or more times. The chain employs TRBV27 and TRBJ1-5; the D is unclear. From germline, CDR1 is MNHEY and CDR2 SMNVEV (reference sequence). CDR3 length: 14 amino acids. V was trimmed by 3 bases and J by 4 bases, leaving 10 bases between them. The CDR3 loop reads CASSFKASNQPQHF. The CDR3, as DNA: TGTGCCAGCAGTTTTAAGGCTTCAAATCAGCCCCAGCATTTT.

To note about this clonotype: This may stem from a read error, because a much larger clone lies one nucleotide away. The chain employs TRBV27 and TRBJ2-7; D remains unclear. The CDR3 is 13 residues long. Trimming took off 3 bases at V and 0 bases at J, with 6 bases between the two ends. The germline V gene encodes CDR1 MNHEY and CDR2 SMNVEV (reference sequence). CDR3 bases: TGTGCCAGCAGTTTTTCTGACTCCTACGAGCAGTACTTC. Its translation: CASSFSDSYEQYF.

This clonotype was found a few times. CDR3 sequence (DNA): TGCGCCAGCAGCCAAGATAGGGCCACCGGGAGCCAAGAGACCCAGTACTTC. This encodes CASSQDRATGSQETQYF. This chain connects TRBV4-3 to TRBJ2-5; TRBD2 might be the D (6 bases). Germline CDR1 is LGHNA and CDR2 is YSLEER. This CDR3 has 17 residues. V lost 0 bases to trimming and J lost 1 base, with 15 bases between them.

This clonotype was seen repeatedly, ten times or more. V gene TRBV20-1 combines with J gene TRBJ2-1; no reliable D call. CDR1 and CDR2 (germline): DFQATT, SNEGSKA (reference sequence). V gave up 0 bases and J gave up 3 bases, with 9 bases separating them. The CDR3 contains 14 residues. CDR3 nucleotide sequence: TGCAGTGCTAGAGAGGCAGAAAACTACAATGAGCAGTTCTTC. It yields the protein CSAREAENYNEQFF.

This clonotype came up many times. The CDR3 loop reads CASSSSEGTEAFF. In nucleotides, the CDR3 is TGTGCCAGCAGCTCTTCGGAGGGCACTGAAGCTTTCTTT. The V and J genes are TRBV7-9 and TRBJ1-1; D is undetermined. Trimming took 4 bases from V and 4 from J, leaving 10 bases between them. Germline-derived CDR1 and CDR2 are SEHNR and FQNEAQ (reference sequence). The CDR3 runs 13 residues.

Many counts were recorded for this clonotype. V usage is TRBV5-6 and J usage is TRBJ2-5, with 8 bases matching TRBD2. CDR1 is SGHDT and CDR2 is YYEEEE in the germline V gene. V was clipped by 0 bases and J by 4 bases; unmatched bases: 2. The CDR3 spans 14 residues. The CDR3 loop is CASSLVSGGETQYF. CDR3 DNA: TGTGCCAGCAGCTTGGTCAGCGGGGGAGAGACCCAGTACTTC.

This clonotype was observed many times. The gene calls are TRBV20-1 and TRBJ2-5; 9 bases match TRBD1. J lost 5 bases, V lost 6 bases, and 13 bases had no gene match. This CDR3 contains 15 residues. Germline V gene lookup returns CDR1 DFQATT and CDR2 SNEGSKA (reference sequence). The chain's CDR3 is CSATGDRGLGETQYF. DNA for the CDR3: TGCAGTGCGACCGGTGACAGGGGGTTGGGGGAGACCCAGTACTTC.

At least ten counts were recorded for this clonotype. The rearrangement links TRBV20-1 to TRBJ2-2; TRBD2 matches 10 bases. V was pared by 0 bases and J by 6 bases, with 4 bases of the junction left unmatched. Germline assignment: CDR1 DFQATT and CDR2 SNEGSKA (reference sequence). This CDR3 is 15 amino acids long. The CDR3: CSARDTAGGPGELFF. The CDR3 DNA is TGCAGTGCTAGAGATACAGCGGGGGGGCCCGGGGAGCTGTTTTTT.

This clonotype was detected ten times or more. This rearrangement joins TRBV20-1 to TRBJ1-2, with no clear D. The CDR3 covers 12 residues. The germline V gene encodes CDR1 DFQATT and CDR2 SNEGSKA (reference sequence). V lost 6 bases to trimming and J lost 5 bases, with 13 bases between them. The CDR3: CSAPVHNYGYTF. In DNA, the CDR3 is TGCAGTGCCCCAGTTCATAATTATGGCTACACCTTC.

This clonotype was picked up many times. This chain connects TRBV7-2 to TRBJ1-1, with D perhaps TRBD1 (6 bases). The CDR3 runs to 13 residues. Germline V gene sequence: CDR1 SGHTA, CDR2 FQGNSA. V gave up 5 bases and J gave up 5 bases, with 12 bases separating them. The CDR3, as DNA: TGTGCCAGCAGCCTAGGACAGCAAACTGAAGCTTTCTTT. It specifies CASSLGQQTEAFF.

This clonotype was recorded at least ten times. This rearrangement joins TRBV20-1 to TRBJ1-2; D not certain. Looked up from germline, CDR1 is DFQATT and CDR2 is SNEGSKA (reference sequence). V lost 1 base to trimming and J lost 2 bases, with 8 bases between them. The CDR3 covers 13 residues. CDR3 sequence reads: CSARVGENYGYTF. The CDR3 DNA is TGCAGTGCTAGAGTTGGAGAAAACTATGGCTACACCTTC.

This clonotype turned up a few times. This chain uses TRBV6-5 with TRBJ1-2; tentatively, D is TRBD1 (6 bases). V lost 0 bases to trimming and J lost 5 bases, with 13 bases between them. CDR1 and CDR2 (germline): MNHEY, SVGAGI. CDR3 length: 15 amino acids. For the CDR3, the DNA is TGTGCCAGCAGTTACTCTTTGGACAGCCCTTATGGCTACACCTTC. Its protein product is CASSYSLDSPYGYTF.

This clonotype was recorded a few times. The chain has TRBV12-3 or TRBV12-4 and TRBJ2-2; unclear D gene. This CDR3 is built from 16 residues. Trimming removed 1 base at V and 1 base at J, with 10 bases between. The CDR3 DNA sequence: TGTGCCAGCAGTTTAGAGTCAAATTTGAACACCGGGGAGCTGTTTTTT. Its translation is CASSLESNLNTGELFF.

The V and J genes are TRBV20-1 and TRBJ2-1; 8 bases are shared with TRBD2. Germline V gives CDR1 DFQATT, CDR2 SNEGSKA (reference sequence). V shed 2 bases, J shed 0 bases, and the junction held 12 bases outside the gene matches. CDR3 length: 18 residues. CDR3 coding DNA: TGCAGTGCTAGATCCCCAGCGGGGGCCCTGATCTCCTACAATGAGCAGTTCTTC. It yields the protein CSARSPAGALISYNEQFF.

This clonotype was seen ten or more times. The chain combines TRBV7-2 with TRBJ2-7; 12 nucleotides match TRBD2. Trimming took 4 bases from V and 3 from J; bases not matched to a gene: 4. The CDR3 is 15 residues long. Germline values: CDR1 SGHTA, CDR2 FQGNSA. The CDR3 sequence: CASSSRLAGVYEQYF. The DNA for the CDR3 is TGTGCCAGCAGCTCCCGACTAGCGGGGGTCTACGAGCAGTACTTC.

This clonotype was detected ten times or more. CDR3 coding DNA: TGTGCCGCGGGAAGGGTGGATACGCAGTATTTT. The encoded protein is CAAGRVDTQYF. The rearrangement joins TRBV6-6 to TRBJ2-3, with D possibly TRBD2 on 6 matching bases. The V end lost 11 bases, the J end lost 6 bases, and 12 bases lay between the germline ends. There are 11 residues in the CDR3. Germline V CDR1 and CDR2: MNHNY, SVGAGI (reference sequence).

The V call is TRBV11-2, the J call TRBJ2-1; D is unclear. Germline CDR1 is SGHAT and CDR2 is FQNNGV. V was pared by 6 bases and J by 6 bases, with 21 bases between. This CDR3 has 16 amino acids. CDR3 nucleotide sequence: TGTGCCAGCAGACCGGGCCCGGCAGGTCTTTTCAATGAGCAGTTCTTC. Translation: CASRPGPAGLFNEQFF.

This chain uses TRBV12-5 with TRBJ2-2; D is uncertain. Germline V lookup: CDR1 LGHNT, CDR2 FRNRAP. This CDR3 contains 14 residues. The V end lost 8 bases, the J end lost 1 base, and 11 bases lay between the germline ends. The CDR3 loop reads CASNRGLNTGELFF. CDR3 nucleotide sequence: TGTGCTAGTAATCGTGGTTTGAACACCGGGGAGCTGTTTTTT.

There are a few counts of this clonotype. The genes are TRBV12-3 or TRBV12-4 and TRBJ1-5; D gene uncertain. CDR3 size: 18 residues. Trimming removed 1 base at V and 0 bases at J, with 16 bases between. Here the CDR3 reads CASSLEVGLYGSNQPQHF. The DNA for the CDR3 is TGTGCCAGCAGTTTAGAAGTGGGTTTGTACGGTAGCAATCAGCCCCAGCATTTT.

The chain employs TRBV28 and TRBJ2-1; weak D call: TRBD1 (6 bases). CDR3 length: 14 amino acids. Germline CDR1 is MDHEN and CDR2 is SYDVKM. Trimming shortened V by 4 bases and J by 6 bases, and 13 bases separated the two germline ends. The DNA of the CDR3 is TGTGCCAGCAGTTCACAGGGCGGCGGCAATGAGCAGTTCTTC. This translates into CASSSQGGGNEQFF.

This clonotype showed up many times. The genes are TRBV5-6 and TRBJ1-1, with D possibly matching TRBD1 (5 bases). Germline CDR1 SGHDT, CDR2 YYEEEE. V lost 4 bases and J lost 6, with 13 bases in between. CDR3 length: 13 amino acids. This chain's CDR3 is CASSPPGPAEAFF. CDR3 DNA: TGTGCCAGCAGCCCCCCGGGACCCGCTGAAGCTTTCTTT.

The chain recombines TRBV21-1 with TRBJ1-5. TRBV21-1 is a documented pseudogene. The CDR3 runs 17 residues. The CDR3 bases are TGTGCCAGCAGCTCCGTGGCTGTACGGTATGGCAATCAGCCCCAGCATTTT. Protein product: CASSSVAVRYGNQPQHF.

This clonotype was observed a few times. This chain uses TRBV9 with TRBJ2-7; 11 positions agree with TRBD2. Losses at the gene ends were 3 bases for V and 4 bases for J; bases not matched to a gene: 9. The V gene's germline CDR1 is SGDLS and CDR2 YYNGEE. The CDR3 consists of 16 residues. The CDR3 DNA follows: TGTGCCAGCAGCGCCGCTCCGTGGACTAGCGGGTACGAGCAGTACTTC. Protein product: CASSAAPWTSGYEQYF. Full variable domain (missing parts from reference TRBV9 and TRBJ2-7): DSGVTQTPKHLITATGQRVTLRCSPRSGDLSVYWYQQSLDQGLQFLIQYYNGEERAKGNILERFSAQQFPDLHSELNLSSLELGDSALYFCASSAAPWTSGYEQYFGPGTRLTVT.